This T cell receptor (beta chain) was profiled in a study of cytomegalovirus exposure and HLA in healthy donors. A remark on this clone: As yet, its antigen is unknown.

Researchers ran the PCR with 60 Vbeta and 13 Jbeta primers. Method: immunoSEQ multiplex PCR; TCRdb's copy keeps in-frame clones and lacks some. The data contain approximately 100,000 clones, more than 75% of them singletons. Overall study findings and caveats: TCR beta sequences numbering over 15,000 were associated with HLA alleles at 0.05 false discovery rate in a later analysis. Analysis was performed later, and it showed HLA-associated TCR beta chains to be more clonally expanded than equally common others. Three CMV-associated chains proved CMV antigen-specific in vitro. Cytomegalovirus status was reportedly diagnosed by the classifier with high specificity and sensitivity.

The clonotype originates from a woman in her fifties or sixties in good health and CMV-seropositive. Sequencing was performed on PBMCs.

CDR3 bases: TGCGCCAGCAGCCAATCTAAAGGGGCAGGCGTTCACTACGAGCAGTACTTC. It is translated as CASSQSKGAGVHYEQYF. The chain couples TRBV4-1 to TRBJ2-7, with D perhaps matching TRBD1 (5 bases). CDR1 MGHRA and CDR2 YSYEKL come from the germline V gene. V lost 2 bases to trimming and J lost 3 bases, with 20 bases between them. The CDR3 contains 17 residues.